These T cell receptor beta chains were read from a single sample in a study of control samples from healthy donors and cancer patients. Repertoires were generated with immunoSEQ multiplex PCR, while TCRdb's copy carries only in-frame clones and drops some. The repertoire holds about 160,000 clones, approximately 94% seen once, with approximately 8% in the top ten. The sample taken for sequencing was blood. These receptors were obtained from a woman between 35 and 50 years old in good health. Each CDR3 is given with its conserved first and last residue. D genes are given only for firm matches. Clone size is shown for a subset of rows, as once, few, many or a class of expanded clone.

-,TRBJ2-7,TRBV19,TRBD2,CASRSGTSGFYEQYF,TGTGCCAGTAGATCCGGGACTAGCGGGTTCTACGAGCAGTACTTC
-,TRBJ2-7,TRBV4-3,TRBD2,CASSQDASGTYEQYF,TGCGCCAGCAGCCAAGATGCTAGCGGGACCTACGAGCAGTACTTC
-,TRBJ1-3,TRBV7-6,TRBD1,CASSVDRGFGNTIYF,TGTGCCAGCAGCGTCGACAGGGGCTTTGGAAACACCATATATTTT
-,TRBJ2-5,TRBV29-1,-,CSLFTGKETQYF,TGCAGCTTATTTACGGGAAAAGAGACCCAGTACTTC
-,TRBJ2-6,TRBV6-6,-,CASSLRPSILSGANVLTF,TGTGCCAGCAGTCTACGACCGAGTATCTTGTCTGGGGCCAACGTCCTGACTTTC
-,TRBJ1-1,TRBV25-1,-,CASSEYLQFAEAFF,TGTGCCAGCAGTGAATATTTACAGTTCGCTGAAGCTTTCTTT
-,TRBJ2-1,TRBV3-1/TRBV3-2,TRBD2,CASSQATSGVRNEQFF,TGTGCCAGCAGCCAGGCGACTAGCGGGGTGAGAAATGAGCAGTTCTTC
few,TRBJ1-3,TRBV7-9,TRBD1,CASSPSGGSGNTIYF,TGTGCCAGCAGCCCCTCAGGGGGCTCTGGAAACACCATATATTTT
-,TRBJ1-1,TRBV19,-,CASILYRVGGNTEAFF,TGTGCCAGTATACTATACAGGGTTGGAGGGAACACTGAAGCTTTCTTT
-,TRBJ2-5,TRBV9,TRBD1,CASSRDSQETQYF,TGTGCCAGCAGTCGGGACAGCCAAGAGACCCAGTACTTC
-,TRBJ2-3,TRBV7-8,-,CASSLGSLPDTQYF,TGTGCCAGCAGCTTAGGAAGCCTGCCGGATACGCAGTATTTT
-,TRBJ1-1,TRBV7-2,-,CASSLVPPNTEAFF,TGTGCCAGCAGCTTAGTCCCGCCGAACACTGAAGCTTTCTTT
-,TRBJ1-1,TRBV7-2,-,CASSSPRGDNTEAFF,TGTGCCAGCAGCTCCCCTCGGGGAGATAACACTGAAGCTTTCTTT
-,TRBJ1-2,TRBV6-5,-,CASRRNRVDYGYTF,TGTGCCAGCAGAAGGAACAGGGTCGACTATGGCTACACCTTC
-,TRBJ2-5,TRBV7-2,TRBD2,CASSLRVAGEGETQYF,TGTGCCAGCAGCTTAAGGGTAGCGGGAGAAGGGGAGACCCAGTACTTC